A single TCR beta chain is shown here with its context. The antigen remains undetermined. The source of the sample is a study of blood T cells in healthy people across ages. Whole-study findings and limits: More naive CD4+ cells and higher diversity were found in long-lived than in aged donors. Per million T cells, the diversity of TCR beta decreased roughly linearly as age advanced. The CMV status of each donor remained undetermined, and this could have confounded shifts in expanded clonotypes.

The CDR3 is 13 residues long. V lost 6 bases to trimming and J lost 4 bases, with 12 bases between them. Germline assignment: CDR1 MNHEY and CDR2 SVGEGT. The second PCR ran roughly 6 to 11 cycles with a sample-barcoded 5' primer and J-beta primers. Per sample, CDR3-containing paired-end reads numbered at least 3 million. TCRdb passed the 5' RACE reads through MiXCR, listing each CDR3 protein once. Altogether hundreds of thousands of distinct CDR3 sequences are present, under 45% being singletons, with the ten largest covering approximately 19%. The sequenced sample was blood. This chain uses TRBV6-2 or TRBV6-3 with TRBJ1-2; D remains ambiguous. This clonotype was sampled from a man aged 55 to 70 in good health. CDR3 in DNA: TGTGCCAGCAGCCGCAATGGACTCTATGGCTACACCTTC. This translates into CASSRNGLYGYTF.